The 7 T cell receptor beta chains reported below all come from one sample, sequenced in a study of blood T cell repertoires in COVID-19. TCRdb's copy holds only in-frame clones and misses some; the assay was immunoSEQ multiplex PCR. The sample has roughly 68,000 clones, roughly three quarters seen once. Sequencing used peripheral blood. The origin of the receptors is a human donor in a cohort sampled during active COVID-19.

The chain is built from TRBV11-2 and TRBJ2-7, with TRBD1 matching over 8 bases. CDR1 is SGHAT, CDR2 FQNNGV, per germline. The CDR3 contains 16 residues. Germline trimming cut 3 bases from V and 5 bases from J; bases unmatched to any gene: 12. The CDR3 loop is CASSFRWTGKGNEQYF. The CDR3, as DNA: TGTGCCAGCAGCTTCCGTTGGACAGGGAAGGGTAACGAGCAGTACTTC. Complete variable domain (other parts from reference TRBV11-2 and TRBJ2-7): EAGVAQSPRYKIIEKRQSVAFWCNPISGHATLYWYQQILGQGPKLLIQFQNNGVVDDSQLPKDRFSAERLKGVDSTLKIQPAKLEDSAVYLCASSFRWTGKGNEQYFGPGTRLTVT.

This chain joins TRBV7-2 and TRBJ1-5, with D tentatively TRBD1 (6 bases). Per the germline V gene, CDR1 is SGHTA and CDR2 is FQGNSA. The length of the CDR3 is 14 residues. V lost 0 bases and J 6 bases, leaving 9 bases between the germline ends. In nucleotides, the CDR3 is TGTGCCAGCAGCTTAGCGATCAGGGGTCAGCCCCAGCATTTT. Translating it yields CASSLAIRGQPQHF.

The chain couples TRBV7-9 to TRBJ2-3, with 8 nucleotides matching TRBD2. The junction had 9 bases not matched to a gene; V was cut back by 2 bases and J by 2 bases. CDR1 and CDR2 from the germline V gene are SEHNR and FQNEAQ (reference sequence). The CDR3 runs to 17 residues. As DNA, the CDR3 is TGTGCCAGCAGCTTACCGGGACTAGTATCCCTCACAGATACGCAGTATTTT. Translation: CASSLPGLVSLTDTQYF.

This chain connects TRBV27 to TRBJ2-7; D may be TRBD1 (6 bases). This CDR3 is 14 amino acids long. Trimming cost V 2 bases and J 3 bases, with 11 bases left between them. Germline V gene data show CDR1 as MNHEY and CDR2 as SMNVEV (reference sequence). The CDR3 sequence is CASSLSGRGYEQYF. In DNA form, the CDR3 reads TGTGCCAGCAGTTTAAGCGGCAGGGGCTACGAGCAGTACTTC.

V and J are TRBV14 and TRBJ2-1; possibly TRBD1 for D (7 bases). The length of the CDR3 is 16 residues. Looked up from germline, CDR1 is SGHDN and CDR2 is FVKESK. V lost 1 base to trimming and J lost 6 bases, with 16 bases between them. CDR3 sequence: CASSQGGGGTLNEQFF. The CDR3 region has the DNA TGTGCCAGCAGCCAAGGCGGAGGGGGCACCCTCAATGAGCAGTTCTTC.

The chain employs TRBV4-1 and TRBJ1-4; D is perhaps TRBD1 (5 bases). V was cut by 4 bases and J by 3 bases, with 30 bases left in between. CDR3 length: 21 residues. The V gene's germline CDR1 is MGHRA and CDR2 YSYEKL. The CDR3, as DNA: TGCGCCAGCAGCCGCCGGATGGAGGGACCTAGGCCGTTTTTGGCTAATGAAAAACTGTTTTTT. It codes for CASSRRMEGPRPFLANEKLFF.

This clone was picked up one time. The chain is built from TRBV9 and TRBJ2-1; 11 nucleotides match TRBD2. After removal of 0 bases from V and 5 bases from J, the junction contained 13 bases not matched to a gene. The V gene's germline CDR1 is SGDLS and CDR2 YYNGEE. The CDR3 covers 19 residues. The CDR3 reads CASSVGPGVAGGANNEQFF. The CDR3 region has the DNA TGTGCCAGCAGCGTAGGCCCCGGGGTAGCGGGAGGGGCCAACAATGAGCAGTTCTTC. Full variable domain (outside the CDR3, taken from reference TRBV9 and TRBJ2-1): DSGVTQTPKHLITATGQRVTLRCSPRSGDLSVYWYQQSLDQGLQFLIQYYNGEERAKGNILERFSAQQFPDLHSELNLSSLELGDSALYFCASSVGPGVAGGANNEQFFGPGTRLTVL.